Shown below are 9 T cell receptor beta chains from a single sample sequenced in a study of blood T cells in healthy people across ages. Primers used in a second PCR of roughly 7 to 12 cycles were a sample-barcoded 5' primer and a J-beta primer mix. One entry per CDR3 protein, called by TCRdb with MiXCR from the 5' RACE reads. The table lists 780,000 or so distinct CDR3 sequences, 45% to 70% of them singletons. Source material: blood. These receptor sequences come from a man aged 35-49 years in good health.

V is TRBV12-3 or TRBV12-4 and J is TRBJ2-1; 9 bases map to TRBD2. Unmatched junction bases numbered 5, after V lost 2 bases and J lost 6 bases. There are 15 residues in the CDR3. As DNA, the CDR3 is TGTGCCAGCAGTTTAAGCGGGGGGATGATCAATGAGCAGTTCTTC. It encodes CASSLSGGMINEQFF.

CDR3 in amino acids: CASSTGGLAGEQFF. CDR3 bases: TGTGCCAGCAGCACGGGGGGACTAGCGGGTGAGCAGTTCTTC. This sequence joins TRBV7-3 and TRBJ2-1; 12 positions agree with TRBD2. Unmatched junction bases numbered 5, after V lost 5 bases and J lost 9 bases. Germline V gene sequence: CDR1 SGHTA, CDR2 FQGTGA. The CDR3 extends over 14 amino acids.

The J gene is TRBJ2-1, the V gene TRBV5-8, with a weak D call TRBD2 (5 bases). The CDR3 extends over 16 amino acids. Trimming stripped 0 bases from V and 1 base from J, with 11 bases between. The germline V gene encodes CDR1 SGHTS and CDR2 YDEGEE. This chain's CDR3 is CASSLDRDYSYNEQFF. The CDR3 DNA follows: TGTGCCAGCAGCTTGGATCGGGATTATTCCTACAATGAGCAGTTCTTC.

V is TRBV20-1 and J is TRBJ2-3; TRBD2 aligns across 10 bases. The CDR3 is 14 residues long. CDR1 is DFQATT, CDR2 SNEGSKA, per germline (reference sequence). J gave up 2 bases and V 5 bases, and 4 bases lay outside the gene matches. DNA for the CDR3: TGCAGTGCTTCTACTAGCGGGGACACAGATACGCAGTATTTT. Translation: CSASTSGDTDTQYF.

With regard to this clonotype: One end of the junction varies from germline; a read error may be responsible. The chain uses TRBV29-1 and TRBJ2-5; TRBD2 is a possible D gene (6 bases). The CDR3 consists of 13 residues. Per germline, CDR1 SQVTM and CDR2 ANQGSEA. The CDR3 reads CSVVRGYQATQYF. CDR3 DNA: TGCAGCGTTGTGCGGGGTTACCAAGCGACCCAGTACTTC.

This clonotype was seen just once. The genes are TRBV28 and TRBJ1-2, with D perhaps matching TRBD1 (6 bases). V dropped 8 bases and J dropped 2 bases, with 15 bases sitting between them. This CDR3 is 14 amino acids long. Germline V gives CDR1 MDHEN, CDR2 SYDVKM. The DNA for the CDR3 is TGTGCCAGCTTAGACACAGGGCCCAACTATGGCTACACCTTC. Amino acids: CASLDTGPNYGYTF.

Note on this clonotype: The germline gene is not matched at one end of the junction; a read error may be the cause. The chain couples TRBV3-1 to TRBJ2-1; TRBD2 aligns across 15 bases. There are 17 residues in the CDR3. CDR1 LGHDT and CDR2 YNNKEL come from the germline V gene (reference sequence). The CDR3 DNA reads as TGTGCCAGCACGCGATCCGGGACTAGCGGGAGGCGGAATGAGCGGTTCTTC. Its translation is CASTRSGTSGRRNERFF.

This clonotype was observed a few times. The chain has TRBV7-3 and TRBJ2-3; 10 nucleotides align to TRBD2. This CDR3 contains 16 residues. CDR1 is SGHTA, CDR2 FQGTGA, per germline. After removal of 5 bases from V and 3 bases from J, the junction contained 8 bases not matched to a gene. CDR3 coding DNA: TGTGCCAGCAGCATACGGACTAGCGGAACTACAGATACGCAGTATTTT. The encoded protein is CASSIRTSGTTDTQYF.

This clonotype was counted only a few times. Written as DNA, the CDR3 is TGCGCCAGCAGCTTGTCGCCTAGCGGGTTTAGCTCCTACGAGCAGTACTTC. It yields the protein CASSLSPSGFSSYEQYF. V and J are TRBV5-1 and TRBJ2-7; 8 bases fit TRBD2. The germline gives CDR1 SGHRS, CDR2 YFSETQ. V was pared by 1 base and J by 0 bases, with 9 bases of the junction left unmatched. The length of the CDR3 is 17 residues. The full variable domain, with the rest looked up from reference TRBV5-1 and TRBJ2-7, is KAGVTQTPRYLIKTRGQQVTLSCSPISGHRSVSWYQQTPGQGLQFLFEYFSETQRNKGNFPGRFSGRQFSNSRSEMNVSTLELGDSALYLCASSLSPSGFSSYEQYFGPGTRLTVT.